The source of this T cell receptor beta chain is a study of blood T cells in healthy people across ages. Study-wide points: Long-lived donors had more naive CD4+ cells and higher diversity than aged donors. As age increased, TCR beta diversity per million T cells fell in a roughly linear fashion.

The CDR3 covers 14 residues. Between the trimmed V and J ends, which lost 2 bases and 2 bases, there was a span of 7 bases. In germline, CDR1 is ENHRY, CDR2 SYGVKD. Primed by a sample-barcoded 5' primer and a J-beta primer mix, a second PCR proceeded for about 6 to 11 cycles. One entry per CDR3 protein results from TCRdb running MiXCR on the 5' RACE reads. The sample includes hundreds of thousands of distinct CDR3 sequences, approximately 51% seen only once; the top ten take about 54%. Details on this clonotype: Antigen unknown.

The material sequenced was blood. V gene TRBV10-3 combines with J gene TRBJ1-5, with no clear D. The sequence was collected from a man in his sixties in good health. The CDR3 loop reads CAISEAGGNQPQHF. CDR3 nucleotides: TGTGCCATCAGTGAGGCCGGGGGCAATCAGCCCCAGCATTTT.